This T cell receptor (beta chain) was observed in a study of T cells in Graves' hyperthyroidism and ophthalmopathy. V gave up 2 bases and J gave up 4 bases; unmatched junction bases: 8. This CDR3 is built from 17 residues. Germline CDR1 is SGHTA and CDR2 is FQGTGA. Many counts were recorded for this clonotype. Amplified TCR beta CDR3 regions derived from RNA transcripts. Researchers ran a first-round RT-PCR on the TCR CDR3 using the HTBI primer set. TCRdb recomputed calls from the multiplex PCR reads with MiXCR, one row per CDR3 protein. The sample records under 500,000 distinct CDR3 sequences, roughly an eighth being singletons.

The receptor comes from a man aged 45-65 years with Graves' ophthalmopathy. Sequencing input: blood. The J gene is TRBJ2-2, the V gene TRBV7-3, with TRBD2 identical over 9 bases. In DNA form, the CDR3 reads TGTGCCAGCAGCTTACAAGCGGGAGGCTTCGGCACCGGGGAGCTGTTTTTT. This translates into CASSLQAGGFGTGELFF.